This TCR beta chain was identified during a study of Ad26.COV2.S vaccination and SARS-CoV-2 variants. Overall study: In the COV1001 trial, the donor was in the Ad26.COV2.S arm. Intramuscular Ad26.COV2.S doses were given once or twice, 56 days apart.

The length of the CDR3 is 14 residues. Germline CDR1 and CDR2: LNHDA and SQIVND (reference sequence). Trimming took 3 bases from V and 4 from J; bases not matched to a gene: 4. Assay: immunoSEQ multiplex PCR; the TCRdb copy retains only in-frame clones and omits some. Counted here are 440,000 or so clones, around 93% occurring once; the ten biggest clones make up around 1.7%. Remarks on this clone: Its matching antigen is unknown. Other nucleotide sequences from this sample produce the same CDR3.

As for treatment: about 20 received Ad26.COV2.S at low or high dose, single or two shots; roughly five received placebo; per-sample allocation not given. Sampling was done on day 63 after the first vaccine or placebo injection. Broader study findings: Substantial breadth was reported for post-vaccination spike-specific CD8+ and CD4+ T cells.

This sequence was found in a person aged 18-60 years who received the Ad26.COV2.S COVID-19 vaccine or a placebo. The sequencing used peripheral blood, collected in a trial of Ad26.COV2.S vaccine versus placebo. The J gene is TRBJ2-7, the V gene TRBV19; 9 bases are a match to TRBD1. The CDR3 DNA follows: TGTGCCAGTAGTATTACAGGGGGCTCATACGAGCAGTACTTC. This gives the protein CASSITGGSYEQYF.